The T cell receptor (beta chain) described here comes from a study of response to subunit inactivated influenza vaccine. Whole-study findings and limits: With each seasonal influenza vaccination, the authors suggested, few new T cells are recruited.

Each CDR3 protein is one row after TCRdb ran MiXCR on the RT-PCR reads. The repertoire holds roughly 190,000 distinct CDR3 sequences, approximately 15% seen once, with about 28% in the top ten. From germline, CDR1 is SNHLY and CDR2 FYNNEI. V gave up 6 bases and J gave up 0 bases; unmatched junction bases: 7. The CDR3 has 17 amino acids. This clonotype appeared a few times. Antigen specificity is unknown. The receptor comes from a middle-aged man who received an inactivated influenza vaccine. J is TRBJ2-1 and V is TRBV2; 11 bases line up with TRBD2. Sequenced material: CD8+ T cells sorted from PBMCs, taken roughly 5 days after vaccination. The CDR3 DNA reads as TGTGCCAGCAGAACTAGCGGGAGTTACCCCTCCTACAATGAGCAGTTCTTC. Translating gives CASRTSGSYPSYNEQFF.